The 11 T cell receptor beta chains in this list originate from one sample, sequenced in a study of tumor and adjacent non-tumor tissue in lung cancer (dated by TCRdb to the late 2010s). The protocol used for the library was multiplex PCR. The reads were generated on an Illumina HiSeq 2500. TCRbeta libraries were constructed through three rounds of nested PCR with primers (Table S4) according to protocols modified from ARM-PCR. The raw public reads went through TCRdb reprocessing: fastp at Q25, MiXCR clone calling, in-frame beta chains kept. Rows with a matching CDR3 protein are joined into one entry that keeps the most common DNA and genes. The sample table shows about 70,000 distinct CDR3 sequences, and roughly 72% are seen once. The ten top clones hold 28% of the sample. Bulk unsorted tissue served as the source for RNA extraction, and RNA quality was assessed using a NanoDrop ND-1000 and an Agilent 2100.

Sequencing used lung tumor tissue. The receptors originated from a man between 60 and 70 years old with non-small cell lung cancer.

A word on this clonotype: One junction end disagrees with the germline gene, perhaps due to a read error. CDR3 region: CPSSDHRTGGTDTQYF. The CDR3 DNA reads TGCCCCAGCAGTGACCATCGCACAGGGGGCACAGATACGCAGTATTTT. This chain joins TRBV10-2 and TRBJ2-3; 7 bases match TRBD1. Per the germline V gene, CDR1 is WSHSY and CDR2 is SAAADI. This CDR3 comprises 16 residues.

As to this clonotype: At one end, the junction sequence differs from germline, possibly due to a read error. The rearrangement links TRBV6-1 to TRBJ2-7; no reliable D call. There are 14 residues in the CDR3. Looked up from germline, CDR1 is MNHNS and CDR2 is SASEGT. The CDR3 DNA reads TGTGCCAGCAGTGGAGACAATCTTGTCAACGATCAGTACTTC. Protein: CASSGDNLVNDQYF.

The V gene is TRBV6-5, the J gene TRBJ1-1; the D is unclear. The length of the CDR3 is 13 residues. Germline loops: CDR1 MNHEY, CDR2 SVGAGI. CDR3 nucleotides: TGTACAAGCAGCCATTTGGAAGGCACTGAAGCTTTCTTT. As protein: CTSSHLEGTEAFF.

This clonotype was found once. The junction differs from germline at one of its ends, possibly a read error. The chain joins TRBV5-5 to TRBJ2-1, with 8 bases identical to TRBD2. Germline-derived CDR1 and CDR2 are SGHKS and YYEKEE (reference sequence). The CDR3 is 13 amino acids. The CDR3 spells CASSLEREREQLF. CDR3 in DNA: TGCGCCAGCAGCTTGGAAAGGGAGCGGGAGCAGTTATTC.

The rearrangement joins TRBV5-1 to TRBJ2-7; 10 bases fit TRBD2. V lost 0 bases, J lost 0 bases, and 0 bases stayed unmatched. This CDR3 spans 15 amino acids. Germline CDR1 SGHRS, CDR2 YFSETQ. The CDR3 region has the DNA TGCGCCAGCAGCTTGGGACTAGCGGGCTCCTACGAGCAGTACTTC. Its translation: CASSLGLAGSYEQYF.

V usage is TRBV28 and J usage is TRBJ2-1, with a tentative D call TRBD1 (6 bases). The CDR3 runs 18 residues. CDR1 and CDR2 from the germline V gene are MDHEN and SYDVKM. V was pared by 3 bases and J by 9 bases, with 27 bases between. CDR3 protein: CASSLSTGFGSLDSEQFF. The CDR3 DNA is TGTGCCAGCAGTTTGAGTACAGGGTTCGGATCTTTGGACAGTGAGCAGTTCTTC. The full variable domain, with the rest looked up from reference TRBV28 and TRBJ2-1, is DVKVTQSSRYLVKRTGEKVFLECVQDMDHENMFWYRQDPGLGLRLIYFSYDVKMKEKGDIPEGYSVSREKKERFSLILESASTNQTSMYLCASSLSTGFGSLDSEQFFGPGTRLTVL.

This clonotype was seen at least ten times. This could be a read error, since a much larger clone is one nucleotide away. The chain links TRBV29-1 to TRBJ2-3, with D perhaps TRBD1 or TRBD2 (5 bases each). The CDR3 contains 11 residues. Germline-derived CDR1 and CDR2 are SQVTM and ANQGSEA. The chain's CDR3 is CGGRHTDTQYF. CDR3 nucleotides: TGCGGGGGACGGCACACAGATACGCAGTATTTT.

This chain links TRBV29-1 with TRBJ2-7; perhaps TRBD2 as D (5 bases). The CDR3 is 11 amino acids. V was trimmed by 1 base and J by 9 bases, leaving 10 bases between them. Germline loops: CDR1 SQVTM, CDR2 ANQGSEA. CDR3: CSVEGGSVQYF. The CDR3 region has the DNA TGCAGCGTTGAAGGAGGGAGCGTGCAGTACTTC.

This sequence joins TRBV29-1 and TRBJ2-5; possibly TRBD2 for D (6 bases). CDR1 is SQVTM and CDR2 is ANQGSEA in the germline V gene. The CDR3 totals 17 residues. V lost 3 bases, J lost 5 bases, and 25 bases lay in between. The CDR3 DNA follows: TGCAGCGTTGATGGACACGTAGGAGGGGCGATCGACGAGACCCAGTACTTC. This sequence encodes CSVDGHVGGAIDETQYF.

This clonotype appeared once. A single base separates this from a much larger clone, so it may be a read error. V gene TRBV11-2 combines with J gene TRBJ2-1; D uncertain. Germline V gives CDR1 SGHAT, CDR2 FQNNGV. The CDR3 has 14 amino acids. CDR3 in DNA: TGTACCAGCAGCTTAGTTGGCGGAACCAATGAGCAGTTCTTC. The encoded protein is CTSSLVGGTNEQFF.

About this clonotype: At one boundary the junction diverges from the germline segment, which might be a read error. The chain employs TRBV20-1 and TRBJ2-1; no reliable D call. CDR1 and CDR2 from the germline V gene are DFQATT and SNEGSKA (reference sequence). This CDR3 comprises 10 residues. DNA for the CDR3: TGCAATGCTAGGGATAATGAGCAGCTCTTC. This codes for CNARDNEQLF.